Listed below are T cell receptor beta chains from one sample, sequenced in a study of blood T cell repertoires in COVID-19. Clones were read by immunoSEQ multiplex PCR, and TCRdb kept only the in-frame ones, dropping some. This table has approximately 240,000 clones, roughly 90% appearing once. Specimen: PBMCs or T cells enriched from blood (not recorded which). Receptors originate from a woman aged 30 to 39 with acute COVID-19. CDR3s include the opening cysteine and the closing phenylalanine or tryptophan. The order of the fields is CDR3 DNA, CDR3 protein, J gene, V gene, clone size, D gene. The D gene is left open where the match is weak. Size values are once, few and many counts, or a class for expanded clones, and some rows have none.

cdr3_nt: TGTGCCAGCAGTCCTACAGGGTACTATGGCTACACCTTC
cdr3_aa: CASSPTGYYGYTF
j_call: TRBJ1-2
v_call: TRBV28
clone_size: once
d_call: .

cdr3_nt: TGTGCCAGCAGCTTCGCGGGACTAGCGGGAGCATTAGGCTACGAGCAGTACTTC
cdr3_aa: CASSFAGLAGALGYEQYF
j_call: TRBJ2-7
v_call: TRBV5-4
clone_size: once
d_call: TRBD2

cdr3_nt: TGTGCCAGCACCCGGGGGAGTCAGTTGAATGAAAAACTGTTTTTT
cdr3_aa: CASTRGSQLNEKLFF
j_call: TRBJ1-4
v_call: TRBV3-1/TRBV3-2
clone_size: .
d_call: .

cdr3_nt: TGCAGTGCTAGTCGGGTACGCGGGGTCTACGAGCAGTACTTC
cdr3_aa: CSASRVRGVYEQYF
j_call: TRBJ2-7
v_call: TRBV20-1
clone_size: .
d_call: .

cdr3_nt: TGTGCCAGCCACACCGGGACACATAGCAATCAGCCCCAGCATTTT
cdr3_aa: CASHTGTHSNQPQHF
j_call: TRBJ1-5
v_call: TRBV2
clone_size: .
d_call: .

cdr3_nt: TGTGCCAGCAGGACAGGGGCCTCAGGGTCACCCCTCCACTTT
cdr3_aa: CASRTGASGSPLHF
j_call: TRBJ1-6
v_call: TRBV27
clone_size: .
d_call: TRBD1

cdr3_nt: TGCGCCAGCAGTGAGCTGGCCTCAGGGTTCCCCACTAATTCACCCCTCCACTTT
cdr3_aa: CASSELASGFPTNSPLHF
j_call: TRBJ1-6
v_call: TRBV10-2
clone_size: few
d_call: .

cdr3_nt: TGTGCCAGCAGTTTAAACGACAGGGGAGTTAGGTATTTT
cdr3_aa: CASSLNDRGVRYF
j_call: TRBJ2-3
v_call: TRBV12-3/TRBV12-4
clone_size: .
d_call: TRBD1

cdr3_nt: TGCGCCAGCAGCCTAACAGGGCCATATGAAAAACTGTTTTTT
cdr3_aa: CASSLTGPYEKLFF
j_call: TRBJ1-4
v_call: TRBV5-1
clone_size: .
d_call: .

cdr3_nt: TGTGCCAGCAGCCAAGAAGGGGTCCTCAGGCTGGGGGAGCAGTACTTC
cdr3_aa: CASSQEGVLRLGEQYF
j_call: TRBJ2-7
v_call: TRBV3-1/TRBV3-2
clone_size: .
d_call: .

cdr3_nt: TGTGCCAGCAGTTTATTGGAGGGAGAACTGTTTTTT
cdr3_aa: CASSLLEGELFF
j_call: TRBJ1-4
v_call: TRBV28
clone_size: .
d_call: .

cdr3_nt: TGTGCCAGTAGTCCGGACAGAAATCAGCCCCAGCATTTT
cdr3_aa: CASSPDRNQPQHF
j_call: TRBJ1-5
v_call: TRBV19
clone_size: .
d_call: .

cdr3_nt: TGTGCCTGGAGTGTTAGTGGGCGCGAAGCTTTCTTT
cdr3_aa: CAWSVSGREAFF
j_call: TRBJ1-1
v_call: TRBV30
clone_size: .
d_call: .

cdr3_nt: TGTGCCAGCAGTTACAGGGGTGGTTCTGGAAACACCATATATTTT
cdr3_aa: CASSYRGGSGNTIYF
j_call: TRBJ1-3
v_call: TRBV6-5
clone_size: .
d_call: .

cdr3_nt: TGTGCCAGCAGTCCCTGGACAGGGGATTTGGGAACCCTCCACTTT
cdr3_aa: CASSPWTGDLGTLHF
j_call: TRBJ1-6
v_call: TRBV27
clone_size: .
d_call: TRBD1

cdr3_nt: TGCAGCGTTGATGGACAGGGGGCTCAAGAGCAGTACTTC
cdr3_aa: CSVDGQGAQEQYF
j_call: TRBJ2-7
v_call: TRBV29-1
clone_size: .
d_call: TRBD1

cdr3_nt: TGTGCCAACGAAGATGGGAGCGGCTATAATTCACCCCTCCACTTT
cdr3_aa: CANEDGSGYNSPLHF
j_call: TRBJ1-6
v_call: TRBV5-8
clone_size: .
d_call: .

cdr3_nt: TGTGCCAGCAAAATGGCAGTTAGCACAGATACGCAGTATTTT
cdr3_aa: CASKMAVSTDTQYF
j_call: TRBJ2-3
v_call: TRBV6-5
clone_size: once
d_call: .

cdr3_nt: TGTGCCAGCAGTAACGGGGGTGGTTATGGCTACACCTTC
cdr3_aa: CASSNGGGYGYTF
j_call: TRBJ1-2
v_call: TRBV9
clone_size: .
d_call: .

cdr3_nt: TGTGCCAGCAGCGACGGGACAGGGCGAACCTACAATGAGCAGTTCTTC
cdr3_aa: CASSDGTGRTYNEQFF
j_call: TRBJ2-1
v_call: TRBV9
clone_size: .
d_call: TRBD1

cdr3_nt: TGTGCCAGCACTCGCGGGGGGATCTACAATGAGCAGTTCTTC
cdr3_aa: CASTRGGIYNEQFF
j_call: TRBJ2-1
v_call: TRBV2
clone_size: few
d_call: TRBD2

cdr3_nt: TGTGCCAGCAGCCCAGGATACTACGAGCAGTACTTC
cdr3_aa: CASSPGYYEQYF
j_call: TRBJ2-7
v_call: TRBV6-5
clone_size: .
d_call: .

cdr3_nt: TGTGCCAGCTCACCAGTGGGACAGGGTAATCAGCCCCAGCATTTT
cdr3_aa: CASSPVGQGNQPQHF
j_call: TRBJ1-5
v_call: TRBV18
clone_size: once
d_call: TRBD1

cdr3_nt: TGTGCCAGCTCAATGCGGGGGAACTACAATGAGCAGTTCTTC
cdr3_aa: CASSMRGNYNEQFF
j_call: TRBJ2-1
v_call: TRBV18
clone_size: once
d_call: TRBD2

cdr3_nt: TGTGCCAGCAGAGAGACAGGGTGGAACACTGAAGCTTTCTTT
cdr3_aa: CASRETGWNTEAFF
j_call: TRBJ1-1
v_call: TRBV6-5
clone_size: .
d_call: TRBD1

cdr3_nt: TGTGCCAGCAGCCCCTGGGGCGGAAACTATGGCTACACCTTC
cdr3_aa: CASSPWGGNYGYTF
j_call: TRBJ1-2
v_call: TRBV5-6
clone_size: .
d_call: .

cdr3_nt: TGTGCCAGTAGTCTAGCGGGAGGGCCGTCCGGGGAGCTGTTTTTT
cdr3_aa: CASSLAGGPSGELFF
j_call: TRBJ2-2
v_call: TRBV19
clone_size: .
d_call: TRBD2

cdr3_nt: TGTGCCATCAGTGACGGGACAGGGGGAGTGTACGAGCAGTACTTC
cdr3_aa: CAISDGTGGVYEQYF
j_call: TRBJ2-7
v_call: TRBV10-3
clone_size: .
d_call: TRBD1

cdr3_nt: TGTGCCACCAGCAGAGCAGGGGGTGGCACAGATACGCAGTATTTT
cdr3_aa: CATSRAGGGTDTQYF
j_call: TRBJ2-3
v_call: TRBV15
clone_size: .
d_call: TRBD1

cdr3_nt: TGTGCCAGCAGCCCCAGACTAGCGGGGGAACCCTACCAAGAGACCCAGTACTTC
cdr3_aa: CASSPRLAGEPYQETQYF
j_call: TRBJ2-5
v_call: TRBV3-1/TRBV3-2
clone_size: .
d_call: TRBD2

cdr3_nt: TGTGCCAGCAGATCTTCAGGGATCTATGGCTACACCTTC
cdr3_aa: CASRSSGIYGYTF
j_call: TRBJ1-2
v_call: TRBV28
clone_size: .
d_call: .

cdr3_nt: TGTGCCAGTAGTATCATGGGGCGCGGTGAAAAACTGTTTTTT
cdr3_aa: CASSIMGRGEKLFF
j_call: TRBJ1-4
v_call: TRBV19
clone_size: .
d_call: .

cdr3_nt: TGTGCCAGCAGTTCTAGGACAGGGAGAGGCTACACCTTC
cdr3_aa: CASSSRTGRGYTF
j_call: TRBJ1-2
v_call: TRBV7-3
clone_size: .
d_call: TRBD1

cdr3_nt: TGTGCCAGCAGGGGGGACAGTAGCAATCAGCCCCAGCATTTT
cdr3_aa: CASRGDSSNQPQHF
j_call: TRBJ1-5
v_call: TRBV2
clone_size: .
d_call: TRBD1

cdr3_nt: TGTGCCAGCAGTGACAGGGGCGATGGCTATGGCTACACCTTC
cdr3_aa: CASSDRGDGYGYTF
j_call: TRBJ1-2
v_call: TRBV2
clone_size: medium-sized
d_call: .

cdr3_nt: TGTGCCAGCAGCTCAGGGGGTGGCGAGCAGTTCTTC
cdr3_aa: CASSSGGGEQFF
j_call: TRBJ2-1
v_call: TRBV11-2
clone_size: .
d_call: TRBD1

cdr3_nt: TGCGCCAGCAGCCCCCAGGGGGGACTAGCGGGATTCGAGCAGTTCTTC
cdr3_aa: CASSPQGGLAGFEQFF
j_call: TRBJ2-1
v_call: TRBV5-1
clone_size: .
d_call: TRBD2

cdr3_nt: TGTGCCAGCAGCGAGACTAGCGGGGGGACCTACGTCCAGTTCTTC
cdr3_aa: CASSETSGGTYVQFF
j_call: TRBJ2-1
v_call: TRBV9
clone_size: .
d_call: TRBD2

cdr3_nt: TGTGCCAGTACCCAGGCCACCCTGAGCTCCTACAATGAGCAGTTCTTC
cdr3_aa: CASTQATLSSYNEQFF
j_call: TRBJ2-1
v_call: TRBV19
clone_size: .
d_call: .

cdr3_nt: TGTGCCAGCAGGGGTCGGGGGGGGACAGATACGCAGTATTTT
cdr3_aa: CASRGRGGTDTQYF
j_call: TRBJ2-3
v_call: TRBV2
clone_size: .
d_call: TRBD2

cdr3_nt: TGTGCCAGCAGCCGGGGGAGTTCTGAAGCTTTCTTT
cdr3_aa: CASSRGSSEAFF
j_call: TRBJ1-1
v_call: TRBV12-3/TRBV12-4
clone_size: .
d_call: .

cdr3_nt: TGTGCCAGCCGGAGGGGACAGAACTACGAGCAGTACTTC
cdr3_aa: CASRRGQNYEQYF
j_call: TRBJ2-7
v_call: TRBV7-9
clone_size: .
d_call: .

cdr3_nt: TGTGCCAGTTCAATGACAGGGGGCGGCAATCAGCCCCAGCATTTT
cdr3_aa: CASSMTGGGNQPQHF
j_call: TRBJ1-5
v_call: TRBV19
clone_size: .
d_call: TRBD1

cdr3_nt: TGTGCCAGCAGCTCTCGGGACAGGTCCTTCAACACCGGGGAGCTGTTTTTT
cdr3_aa: CASSSRDRSFNTGELFF
j_call: TRBJ2-2
v_call: TRBV7-2
clone_size: .
d_call: TRBD1

cdr3_nt: TGTGCCAGCAGTCCGGGGACTGCTGCGGTTAAAGAGCAGTTCTTC
cdr3_aa: CASSPGTAAVKEQFF
j_call: TRBJ2-1
v_call: TRBV6-2/TRBV6-3
clone_size: .
d_call: .

cdr3_nt: TGTGCCAGCAGCCAAGAAGTCCACCGCGCAGATACGCAGTATTTT
cdr3_aa: CASSQEVHRADTQYF
j_call: TRBJ2-3
v_call: TRBV3-1/TRBV3-2
clone_size: .
d_call: .

cdr3_nt: TGTGCCAGCAACCTCAGGGGGCAATACAATGAGCAGTTCTTC
cdr3_aa: CASNLRGQYNEQFF
j_call: TRBJ2-1
v_call: TRBV7-8
clone_size: .
d_call: TRBD1

cdr3_nt: TGTGCCAGCACCCCGGGCGGGCTTGGAACCGGGGAGCTGTTTTTT
cdr3_aa: CASTPGGLGTGELFF
j_call: TRBJ2-2
v_call: TRBV28
clone_size: once
d_call: .

cdr3_nt: TGTGCCAGCAGCCCCTCCTATCGAGACACTGAAGCTTTCTTT
cdr3_aa: CASSPSYRDTEAFF
j_call: TRBJ1-1
v_call: TRBV7-9
clone_size: few
d_call: .

cdr3_nt: TGTGCCACGGCAGCCCGGGGGTCTGCTTTCTTT
cdr3_aa: CATAARGSAFF
j_call: TRBJ1-1
v_call: TRBV15
clone_size: .
d_call: .

cdr3_nt: TGCGCCAGCAGCCAAGATGGACAGGGAGGTTACGAGCAGTACTTC
cdr3_aa: CASSQDGQGGYEQYF
j_call: TRBJ2-7
v_call: TRBV4-3
clone_size: few
d_call: TRBD1

cdr3_nt: TGTGCCAGCTCACCTGGACAGGGGAATAACTATGGCTACACCTTC
cdr3_aa: CASSPGQGNNYGYTF
j_call: TRBJ1-2
v_call: TRBV18
clone_size: .
d_call: TRBD1

cdr3_nt: TGTGCCAGCAGCAAAGCGGGCAGCCAAGAGACCCAGTACTTC
cdr3_aa: CASSKAGSQETQYF
j_call: TRBJ2-5
v_call: TRBV21-1
clone_size: .
d_call: .

cdr3_nt: TGTGCCAGCGGGGCACCCTGGGCTGAGCCCCAGCATTTT
cdr3_aa: CASGAPWAEPQHF
j_call: TRBJ1-5
v_call: TRBV27
clone_size: .
d_call: .

cdr3_nt: TGTGCCAGCAGTTTAGGGACAGGGGTTTTCGGCCAGCCCCAGCATTTT
cdr3_aa: CASSLGTGVFGQPQHF
j_call: TRBJ1-5
v_call: TRBV28
clone_size: few
d_call: TRBD1